This T cell receptor beta chain derives from a study of blood T cells in healthy people across ages. Turning to the study itself: T cells yielded about one barcoded beta molecule per two cells through template switching. Broader study findings: With unsorted PBMCs, a conclusive comparison of naive versus antigen-experienced cells was not possible.

Together with a sample-barcoded 5' primer, a J-beta primer mix was included in a second PCR lasting roughly 6 to 12 cycles. At least 3 million CDR3-containing paired-end reads were obtained per sample. From the 5' RACE reads, TCRdb called clonotypes with MiXCR, one entry per CDR3 protein. The profile shows approximately 670,000 distinct CDR3 sequences, about 43% of them singletons. This clonotype appeared many times. The antigen is not known. Germline V gives CDR1 SQVTM, CDR2 ANQGSEA. The V end was cut by 8 bases, the J end by 5 bases, with 11 bases between. The CDR3 extends over 11 amino acids. This chain connects TRBV29-1 to TRBJ2-3; D tentatively reads TRBD1 or TRBD2 (5 bases each). This clonotype was sampled from a man of 80 years or more in good health. The sequenced sample was blood. CDR3 protein: CSSGTRDTQYF. The CDR3 DNA reads TGCAGCTCTGGGACGAGAGATACGCAGTATTTT.